Here is one TCR beta chain with its context. Researchers amplified the TCR beta CDR3 regions from RNA transcripts. First-round RT-PCR with HTBI primers amplified the TCR CDR3 region. A single record per CDR3 protein comes from TCRdb applying MiXCR to the multiplex PCR reads. There are hundreds of thousands of distinct CDR3 sequences in the sample; around 15% occur only once, and roughly a tenth lies in the top ten. These data belong to a study of T cells in Graves' hyperthyroidism and ophthalmopathy. The source material was blood. This TCR was sampled from a woman under 30 with Graves' hyperthyroidism.

The CDR3, as DNA: TGTGCCAGCAGAGACCGAAACAGGGGACTTAGCACCATATATTTT. Translation gives CASRDRNRGLSTIYF. The V gene is TRBV12-3 or TRBV12-4, the J gene TRBJ1-3, with TRBD1 identical over 7 bases. CDR3 size: 15 residues. V lost 6 bases to trimming and J lost 9 bases; unmatched junction nucleotides: 14.